This TCR beta chain was documented in a study of identical twins. Study-wide findings and caveats: Fewer insertions were carried by abundant cord blood beta clonotypes, but none was seen in memory repertoires. Modeled out-of-frame TCR alpha sharing in monozygotic twins fell below observed levels.

cDNA molecules carried unique molecular identifiers, and template switching added a universal primer site. TCRdb re-called the 5' RACE reads with MiXCR, one entry per CDR3 protein. Here the sample spans 150,000 or so distinct CDR3 sequences, roughly 3.5% being singletons. This clonotype was observed at least ten times. Its antigen is currently unknown. Each donor (without exception) was a healthy Caucasian. CDR3 length: 19 amino acids. Trimming took 5 bases from V and 0 from J; bases not matched to a gene: 7. CDR1 and CDR2 from the germline V gene are ENHRY and SYGVKD. V and J are TRBV10-3 and TRBJ2-1; 16 bases line up with TRBD2. The receptor comes from a young man in good health. Sequences were obtained from memory T cells sorted from blood. In nucleotides, the CDR3 is TGTGCCATCAGTCCCCCGGGACTAGCGGGAGGGCCCTCCTACAATGAGCAGTTCTTC. Amino acid sequence: CAISPPGLAGGPSYNEQFF.